The rows below give T cell receptor beta chains drawn from one sample of a study of blood T cell repertoires in COVID-19. Profiled with immunoSEQ multiplex PCR; TCRdb holds only in-frame clones, not every one. The sample has some 350,000 clones, approximately 89% seen once. Sequenced: PBMCs or T cells enriched from blood (not recorded which). The receptors come from a woman aged 25 to 39 who had recovered from COVID-19. Each CDR3 is given with its conserved first and last residue. The D gene is left open where the match is weak. Clone size is stated in some rows and not others, as once, few, many or a class when expanded.

CDR3 DNA,CDR3 protein,V gene,J gene,clone size,D gene
TGTGCCAGTAGTAGAAACAGGGGTGGGAAATATGGCTACACCTTC,CASSRNRGGKYGYTF,TRBV19,TRBJ1-2,-,TRBD1
TGTGCCAGCACTTTACAGGGAGGGGGCTACGAGCAGTACTTC,CASTLQGGGYEQYF,TRBV6-5,TRBJ2-7,-,-
TGTGCCTGGAGTAATTCAGCAGGGGTGGACGAGCAGTACTTC,CAWSNSAGVDEQYF,TRBV30,TRBJ2-7,-,-
TGTGCCAGATCGCCCTACCTTATCACAGATACGCAGTATTTT,CARSPYLITDTQYF,TRBV2,TRBJ2-3,-,-
TGTGCCAGCAGTTTAGGGGCAGGGGAAGGCTACACCTTC,CASSLGAGEGYTF,TRBV12-3/TRBV12-4,TRBJ1-2,-,-
TGTGCCAGCAGTTTAGGACAGGGAGGTCAGCCCCAGCATTTT,CASSLGQGGQPQHF,TRBV3-1/TRBV3-2,TRBJ1-5,-,TRBD1
TGTGCCAGCAGTTCACAGGGTTTTGAGGGCTACACCTTC,CASSSQGFEGYTF,TRBV25-1,TRBJ1-2,few,-
TGTGCCAGCAGCCAAATAACAGGGAGTAGTACTGAAGCTTTCTTT,CASSQITGSSTEAFF,TRBV14,TRBJ1-1,-,-
TGTGCCAGCAGCTTAGGAGGGGGCGAACGAGGGGGACGGGAGACCCAGTACTTC,CASSLGGGERGGRETQYF,TRBV5-8,TRBJ2-5,-,-
TGTGCCAGTAGTCTTCTCGGGGGGGTAGAAGCTTTCTTT,CASSLLGGVEAFF,TRBV19,TRBJ1-1,-,-
TGCGCCAGCACCAGGAACACTGAAGCTTTCTTT,CASTRNTEAFF,TRBV10-2,TRBJ1-1,-,-
TGTGCCAGTAGTCTGGCTCGGGATAACTATGGCTACACCTTC,CASSLARDNYGYTF,TRBV19,TRBJ1-2,once,-
TGCGCCAGCAGCCAAGAAGCCGCGGCTCAGCCCCAGCATTTT,CASSQEAAAQPQHF,TRBV4-1,TRBJ1-5,-,-
TGTGCCAGCAGCTTCGGACTAGCGCGGAAAGAGACCCAGTACTTC,CASSFGLARKETQYF,TRBV5-4,TRBJ2-5,-,TRBD2
TGTGCCAGCAGCCCAGGGGGACGGGAGACCCAGTACTTC,CASSPGGRETQYF,TRBV28,TRBJ2-5,-,TRBD1
TGTGCCAGCAGCTCTTCGTTCGGCTCCTACGAGCAGTACTTC,CASSSSFGSYEQYF,TRBV13,TRBJ2-7,-,-
TGCGCCAGCAGCCAAAACCGGCGGCAGTCTGACAGGGGAATAGGTGGCTACACCTTC,CASSQNRRQSDRGIGGYTF,TRBV4-1,TRBJ1-2,-,TRBD1
TGTGCCAGCATGAATCCGGGAGCGAACAATGAAAAACTGTTTTTT,CASMNPGANNEKLFF,TRBV2,TRBJ1-4,-,-
TGTGCCAGCAGTCCTCGGACAGGGGATCAGCCCCAGCATTTT,CASSPRTGDQPQHF,TRBV28,TRBJ1-5,-,TRBD1
TGTGCCAGTACCCTATTTGGGGGGAGCAATCAGCCCCAGCATTTT,CASTLFGGSNQPQHF,TRBV19,TRBJ1-5,once,-
TGTGCCAGCAGCTTGGGACAGGGCAACCCCTACGAGCAGTACTTC,CASSLGQGNPYEQYF,TRBV5-6,TRBJ2-7,-,TRBD1
TGTGCCAGCTCGAGGGGGTTTGAAGCTTTCTTT,CASSRGFEAFF,TRBV28,TRBJ1-1,few,-
TGCGCCAGCAGCTCTCAGGGGCGTATGGATTATGGCTACACCTTC,CASSSQGRMDYGYTF,TRBV5-1,TRBJ1-2,-,-
TGTGCCAGCAGCGTAGAGGGGTATGAGCAGTTCTTC,CASSVEGYEQFF,TRBV9,TRBJ2-1,-,-
TGTGCCAGCACCGTCACAGGGGGCGTGATTCGGAACACTGAAGCTTTCTTT,CASTVTGGVIRNTEAFF,TRBV28,TRBJ1-1,-,TRBD1
TGTGCCAGTAGTACCGCCGGTGAGGCGATCACATGGTCCAATGAGCAGTTCTTC,CASSTAGEAITWSNEQFF,TRBV19,TRBJ2-1,-,-
TGTGCCACCTTTCCCGGGACAGGACGCAATCAGCCCCAGCATTTT,CATFPGTGRNQPQHF,TRBV24-1,TRBJ1-5,-,TRBD1
TGTGCCAGCAACTCACTAGAGACAGATACGCAGTATTTT,CASNSLETDTQYF,TRBV6-5,TRBJ2-3,-,-
TGCGCCAGCAGTGAGTCAACGGGACTGGACCTAAATGAGCAGTTCTTC,CASSESTGLDLNEQFF,TRBV10-1,TRBJ2-1,-,-
TGTGCCAGCAGCCCCCGTAGCGGGGGGGAAGTTAGAGATACGCAGTATTTT,CASSPRSGGEVRDTQYF,TRBV13,TRBJ2-3,-,TRBD2
TGCGCCAGCAGCCGGACGACAGGACGAATTAGCAATCAGCCCCAGCATTTT,CASSRTTGRISNQPQHF,TRBV4-1,TRBJ1-5,-,-
TGCGCCAGCAGCTTAGGGTTCGGCAGGGGATGGTATGGCTACACCTTC,CASSLGFGRGWYGYTF,TRBV5-1,TRBJ1-2,-,-
TGTGCCAGCAGCCCCGGGACAGGGTGGTCACCCCTCCACTTT,CASSPGTGWSPLHF,TRBV27,TRBJ1-6,-,TRBD1
TGTGCCAGCAGGGGGGACAGGGTCGACTCTGGAAACACCATATATTTT,CASRGDRVDSGNTIYF,TRBV25-1,TRBJ1-3,-,TRBD1
TGTGCCAGCAGTCTATCCGCTCCTTCTCGGGAGCGGGGGGGCCGCACCGGGGAGCTGTTTTTT,CASSLSAPSRERGGRTGELFF,TRBV7-6,TRBJ2-2,-,TRBD2
TGTGCCAGCAGTGACCAGCGAATAAGCTCTGGGGCCAACGTCCTGACTTTC,CASSDQRISSGANVLTF,TRBV6-4,TRBJ2-6,few,-
TGTGCCAGTAGTATAGCTGGAGGCACCGGGGAGCTGTTTTTT,CASSIAGGTGELFF,TRBV19,TRBJ2-2,-,-
TGCGCCAGCAGCGGAAACAGGGAGCAAGCTTTCTTT,CASSGNREQAFF,TRBV5-1,TRBJ1-1,-,-
TGTGCCAGCAGCTTAGCGTTACGGACTGACTCGCAGTATTTT,CASSLALRTDSQYF,TRBV7-2,TRBJ2-3,-,-
TGTGCCAGCAGCCAGGCTATCGACATGAACACTGAAGCTTTCTTT,CASSQAIDMNTEAFF,TRBV3-1/TRBV3-2,TRBJ1-1,-,-